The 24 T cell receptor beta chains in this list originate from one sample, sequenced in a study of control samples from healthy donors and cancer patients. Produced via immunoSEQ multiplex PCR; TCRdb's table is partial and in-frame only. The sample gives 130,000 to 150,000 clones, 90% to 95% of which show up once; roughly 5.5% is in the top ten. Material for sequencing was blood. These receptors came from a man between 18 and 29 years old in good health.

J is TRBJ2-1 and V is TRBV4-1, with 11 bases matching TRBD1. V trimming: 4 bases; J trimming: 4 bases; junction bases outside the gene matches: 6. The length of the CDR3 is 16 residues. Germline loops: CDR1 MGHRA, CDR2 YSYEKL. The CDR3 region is CASSPAGTGGYNEQFF. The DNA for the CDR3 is TGCGCCAGCAGCCCCGCCGGGACAGGGGGATACAATGAGCAGTTCTTC.

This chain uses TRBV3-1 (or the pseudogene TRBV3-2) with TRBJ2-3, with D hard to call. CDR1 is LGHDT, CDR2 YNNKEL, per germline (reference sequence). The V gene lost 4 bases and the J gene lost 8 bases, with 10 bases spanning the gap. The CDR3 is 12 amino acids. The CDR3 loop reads CASSLGPGTQYF. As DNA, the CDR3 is TGTGCCAGCAGCCTAGGGCCGGGTACGCAGTATTTT.

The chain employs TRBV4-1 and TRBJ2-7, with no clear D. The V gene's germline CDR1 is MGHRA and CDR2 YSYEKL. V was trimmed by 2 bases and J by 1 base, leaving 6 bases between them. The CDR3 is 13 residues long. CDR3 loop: CASSQQPSYEQYF. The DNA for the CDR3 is TGCGCCAGCAGCCAACAGCCTTCCTACGAGCAGTACTTC.

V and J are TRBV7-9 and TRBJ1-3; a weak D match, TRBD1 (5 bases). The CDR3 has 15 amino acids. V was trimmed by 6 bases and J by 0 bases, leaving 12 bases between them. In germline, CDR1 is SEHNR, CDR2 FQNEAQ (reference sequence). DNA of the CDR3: TGTGCCAGCAGTCGGGGCGGCAGCTCTGGAAACACCATATATTTT. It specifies CASSRGGSSGNTIYF. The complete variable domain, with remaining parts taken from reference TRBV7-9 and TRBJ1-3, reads DTGVSQNPRHKITKRGQNVTFRCDPISEHNRLYWYRQTLGQGPEFLTYFQNEAQLEKSRLLSDRFSAERPKGSFSTLEIQRTEQGDSAMYLCASSRGGSSGNTIYFGEGSWLTVV.

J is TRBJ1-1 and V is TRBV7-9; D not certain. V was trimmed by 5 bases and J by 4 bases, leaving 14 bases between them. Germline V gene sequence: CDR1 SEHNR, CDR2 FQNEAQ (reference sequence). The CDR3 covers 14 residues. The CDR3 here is CASSITRSGTEAFF. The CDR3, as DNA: TGTGCCAGCAGCATCACACGATCGGGCACTGAAGCTTTCTTT.

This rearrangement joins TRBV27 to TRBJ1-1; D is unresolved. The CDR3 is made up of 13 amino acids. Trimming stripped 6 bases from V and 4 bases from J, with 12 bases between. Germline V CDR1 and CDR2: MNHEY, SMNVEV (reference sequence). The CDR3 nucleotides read TGTGCCAGCAGAAGATGGGGAGGCACTGAAGCTTTCTTT. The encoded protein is CASRRWGGTEAFF.

DNA for the CDR3: TGTGCCTGGAGACTGGACGGAGGGGACACTGAAGCTTTCTTT. It encodes CAWRLDGGDTEAFF. This rearrangement joins TRBV30 to TRBJ1-1; possible D gene TRBD1, 5 bases. CDR3 size: 14 residues. Trimming removed 3 bases at V and 3 bases at J, with 14 bases between. Germline values: CDR1 GTSNPN, CDR2 SVGIG (reference sequence).

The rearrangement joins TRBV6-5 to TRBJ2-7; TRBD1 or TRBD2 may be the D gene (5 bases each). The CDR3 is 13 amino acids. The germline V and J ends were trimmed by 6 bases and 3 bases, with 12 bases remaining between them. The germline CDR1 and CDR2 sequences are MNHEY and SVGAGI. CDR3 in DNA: TGTGCCAGCAGCCGGGACCTTTACTACGAGCAGTACTTC. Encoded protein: CASSRDLYYEQYF.

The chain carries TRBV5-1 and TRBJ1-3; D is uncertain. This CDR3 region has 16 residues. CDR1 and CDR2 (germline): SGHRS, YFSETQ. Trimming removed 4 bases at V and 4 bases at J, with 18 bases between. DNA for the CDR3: TGCGCCAGCAGCCTCCACGCAAGCAGCGAAGGAAACACCATATATTTT. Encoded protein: CASSLHASSEGNTIYF.

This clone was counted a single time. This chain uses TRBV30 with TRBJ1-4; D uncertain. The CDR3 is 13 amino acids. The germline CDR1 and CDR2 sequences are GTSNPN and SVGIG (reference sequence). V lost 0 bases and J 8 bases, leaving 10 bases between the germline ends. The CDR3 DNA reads TGTGCCTGGAGTGTGGGTCTGGACGAAAAACTGTTTTTT. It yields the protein CAWSVGLDEKLFF.

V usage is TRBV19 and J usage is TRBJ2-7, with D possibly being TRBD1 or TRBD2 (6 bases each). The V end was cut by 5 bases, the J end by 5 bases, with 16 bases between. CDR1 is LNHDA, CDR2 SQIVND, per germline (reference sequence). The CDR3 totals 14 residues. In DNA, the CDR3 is TGTGCCAGTAGTGGTTCGGGGGCTCAAGACGAGCAGTACTTC. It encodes CASSGSGAQDEQYF.

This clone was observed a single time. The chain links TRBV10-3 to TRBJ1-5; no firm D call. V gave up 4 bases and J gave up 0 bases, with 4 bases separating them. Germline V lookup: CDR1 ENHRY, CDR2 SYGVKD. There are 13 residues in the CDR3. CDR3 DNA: TGTGCCATCAGTGGCGGTAGCAATCAGCCCCAGCATTTT. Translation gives CAISGGSNQPQHF.

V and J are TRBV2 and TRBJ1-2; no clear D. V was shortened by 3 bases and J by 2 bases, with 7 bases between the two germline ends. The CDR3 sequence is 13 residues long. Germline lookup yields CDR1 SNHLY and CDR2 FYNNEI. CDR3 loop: CASSENENYGYTF. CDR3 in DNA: TGTGCCAGCAGTGAGAACGAGAACTATGGCTACACCTTC.

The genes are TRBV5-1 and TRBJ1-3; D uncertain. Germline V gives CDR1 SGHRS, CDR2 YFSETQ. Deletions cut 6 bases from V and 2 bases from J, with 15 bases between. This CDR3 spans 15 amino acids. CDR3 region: CASKLDGTAGNTIYF. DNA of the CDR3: TGCGCCAGCAAGCTTGACGGAACAGCTGGAAACACCATATATTTT.

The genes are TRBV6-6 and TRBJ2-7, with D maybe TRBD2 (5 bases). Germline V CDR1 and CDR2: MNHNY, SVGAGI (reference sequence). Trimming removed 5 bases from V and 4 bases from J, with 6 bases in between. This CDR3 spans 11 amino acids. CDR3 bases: TGTGCCAGCAGTGAGGGTTACGAGCAGTACTTC. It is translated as CASSEGYEQYF.

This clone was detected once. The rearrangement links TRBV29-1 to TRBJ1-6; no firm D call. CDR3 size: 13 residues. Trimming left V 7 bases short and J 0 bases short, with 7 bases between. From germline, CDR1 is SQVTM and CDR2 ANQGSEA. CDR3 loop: CSARSSYNSPLHF. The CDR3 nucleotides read TGCAGCGCTCGAAGCTCCTATAATTCACCCCTCCACTTT.

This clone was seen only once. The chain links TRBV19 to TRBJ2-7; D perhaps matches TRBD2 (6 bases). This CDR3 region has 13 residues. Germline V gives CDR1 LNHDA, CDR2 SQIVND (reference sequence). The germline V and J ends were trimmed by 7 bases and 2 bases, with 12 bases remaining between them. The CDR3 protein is CASMAGPPYEQYF. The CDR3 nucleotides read TGTGCCAGTATGGCGGGGCCCCCCTACGAGCAGTACTTC.

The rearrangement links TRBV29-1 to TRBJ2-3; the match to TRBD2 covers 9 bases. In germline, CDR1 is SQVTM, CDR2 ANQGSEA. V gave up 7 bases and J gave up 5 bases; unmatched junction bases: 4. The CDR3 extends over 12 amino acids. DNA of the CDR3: TGCAGCGGGGAGCGGGGGGAAGATACGCAGTATTTT. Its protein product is CSGERGEDTQYF.

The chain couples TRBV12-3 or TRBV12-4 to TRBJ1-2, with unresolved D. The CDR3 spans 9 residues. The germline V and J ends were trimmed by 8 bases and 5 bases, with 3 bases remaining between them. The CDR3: CASGYGYTF. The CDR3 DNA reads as TGTGCCAGCGGTTATGGCTACACCTTC.

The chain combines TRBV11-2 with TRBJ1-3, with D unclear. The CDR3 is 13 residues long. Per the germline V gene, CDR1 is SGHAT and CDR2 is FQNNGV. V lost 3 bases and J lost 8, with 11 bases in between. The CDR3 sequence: CASSFFDRDTIYF. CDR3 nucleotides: TGTGCCAGCAGCTTCTTCGACCGGGACACCATATATTTT.

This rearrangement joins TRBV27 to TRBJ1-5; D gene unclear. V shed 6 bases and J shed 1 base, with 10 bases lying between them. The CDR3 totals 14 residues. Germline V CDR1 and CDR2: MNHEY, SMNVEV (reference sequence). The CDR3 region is CASSATPSNQPQHF. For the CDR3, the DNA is TGTGCCAGCAGCGCTACACCAAGCAATCAGCCCCAGCATTTT.

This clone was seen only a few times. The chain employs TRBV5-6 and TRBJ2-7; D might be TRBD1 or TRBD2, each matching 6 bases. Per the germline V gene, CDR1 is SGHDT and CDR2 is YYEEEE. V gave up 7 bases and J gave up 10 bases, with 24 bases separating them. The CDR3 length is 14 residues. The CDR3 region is CASDDRGGPGVQYF. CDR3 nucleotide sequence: TGTGCCAGCGACGATCGTGGGGGGCCAGGAGTTCAGTACTTC.

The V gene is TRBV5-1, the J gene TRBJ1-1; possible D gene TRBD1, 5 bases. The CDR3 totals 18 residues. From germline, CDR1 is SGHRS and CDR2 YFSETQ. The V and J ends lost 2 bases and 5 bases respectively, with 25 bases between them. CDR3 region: CASSFYPSGTQVPTEAFF. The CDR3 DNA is TGCGCCAGCAGCTTTTACCCTTCCGGGACTCAGGTTCCGACTGAAGCTTTCTTT.

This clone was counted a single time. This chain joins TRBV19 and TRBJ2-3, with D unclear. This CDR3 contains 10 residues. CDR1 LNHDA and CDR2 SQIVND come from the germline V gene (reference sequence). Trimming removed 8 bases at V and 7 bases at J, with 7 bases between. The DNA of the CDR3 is TGTGCCAGTGGGGTTAATACGCAGTATTTT. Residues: CASGVNTQYF.